This T cell receptor (beta chain) emerged from a study of OX40 agonist ivuxolimab in advanced cancers. Study-wide context: Ivuxolimab is an agonistic anti-OX40 (CD134) antibody, and patients were treated with it. General study findings and limits: Certain nonresponders additionally had low normalized T-cell clonal expansion.

Points on this clone: Its matching antigen is unknown.

Deletions cut 6 bases from V and 9 bases from J, with 14 bases between. CDR3 length equals 12 residues. CDR1 MNHNS and CDR2 SASEGT come from the germline V gene. Assay: immunoSEQ multiplex PCR; the TCRdb copy retains only in-frame clones and omits some. The sample lists some 80,000 clones; approximately 94% were seen once. The sequenced sample was CD4+ or CD8+ T cells sorted from blood, obtained in a trial of the OX40 agonist ivuxolimab. The chain is built from TRBV6-1 and TRBJ2-5; D possibly uses TRBD1 or TRBD2 (5 bases each). The sequence derives from an adult with an advanced solid tumor such as melanoma, head and neck, liver or kidney cancer. CDR3 sequence reads: CASRGTQGAQYF. CDR3 sequence (DNA): TGTGCCAGCAGGGGGACCCAAGGGGCCCAGTACTTC.